What follows are 28 T cell receptor beta chains derived from one specimen sequenced in a study of blood T cell repertoires in COVID-19. Clones were sequenced by immunoSEQ multiplex PCR, and TCRdb holds only the in-frame ones, with some missing. The sample shows tens of thousands of clones, around 80% of them seen only once. Sequencing input: peripheral blood. Receptors originate from a human donor in a cohort sampled during active COVID-19.

This clone was seen repeatedly, ten times or more. V is TRBV4-2 and J is TRBJ1-1; 9 bases fit TRBD1. The CDR3 is 14 residues long. J lost 10 bases, V lost 8 bases, and 14 bases had no gene match. Germline V gives CDR1 LGHNA, CDR2 YNFKEQ. The CDR3: CASQPGQGDNGAFF. CDR3 sequence (DNA): TGTGCCAGCCAGCCGGGACAGGGAGACAACGGAGCTTTCTTT.

The chain uses TRBV11-2 and TRBJ2-1, with TRBD1 matching over 7 bases. CDR3 length equals 18 residues. Trimming removed 5 bases from V and 0 bases from J; junction bases left unmatched: 13. Per germline, CDR1 SGHAT and CDR2 FQNNGV. The DNA of the CDR3 is TGTGCCAGCAGCCTAACATACAGGGGTTGGAGCTCCTACAATGAGCAGTTCTTC. This sequence encodes CASSLTYRGWSSYNEQFF.

The gene calls are TRBV5-4 and TRBJ1-1; 8 nucleotides match TRBD1. CDR1 SGHNT and CDR2 YYREEE come from the germline V gene (reference sequence). This CDR3 comprises 16 residues. V trimming: 1 base; J trimming: 1 base; junction bases outside the gene matches: 6. This CDR3 is CASSLWSGGSNTEAFF. CDR3 DNA: TGTGCCAGCAGCTTGTGGTCAGGGGGCTCGAACACTGAAGCTTTCTTT.

The chain combines TRBV28 with TRBJ2-3, with unresolved D. The CDR3 has 14 amino acids. The germline gives CDR1 MDHEN, CDR2 SYDVKM. V shed 5 bases and J shed 1 base, with 10 bases lying between them. The CDR3 is CASSPPVGTDTQYF. CDR3 bases: TGTGCCAGCAGTCCCCCGGTTGGCACAGATACGCAGTATTTT.

V and J are TRBV24-1 and TRBJ1-4; a possible D gene is TRBD1 (6 bases). The CDR3 is 15 amino acids. Trimming shortened V by 5 bases and J by 6 bases, and 15 bases separated the two germline ends. Germline-derived CDR1 and CDR2 are KGHDR and SFDVKD. CDR3 amino acids: CATSGPDSGYEKLFF. CDR3 in DNA: TGTGCCACCAGTGGCCCGGACAGTGGATATGAAAAACTGTTTTTT.

The V gene is TRBV7-2, the J gene TRBJ2-7, with 8 bases identical to TRBD1. This CDR3 contains 14 residues. V gave up 3 bases and J gave up 2 bases; unmatched junction bases: 3. Looked up from germline, CDR1 is SGHTA and CDR2 is FQGNSA. The CDR3 DNA reads as TGTGCCAGCAGCTTGGGACAGGCCCCCTACGAGCAGTACTTC. Its protein product is CASSLGQAPYEQYF.

The chain joins TRBV12-3 or TRBV12-4 to TRBJ2-1; unclear D gene. Trimming pared 3 bases from V and 9 bases from J, leaving 9 bases between. The CDR3 contains 12 residues. The CDR3 reads CASSFAPGEQFF. CDR3 DNA: TGTGCCAGCAGTTTTGCCCCGGGTGAGCAGTTCTTC.

The chain has TRBV5-1 and TRBJ1-1; no clear D gene. The CDR3 runs 13 residues. Trimming took off 6 bases at V and 4 bases at J, with 13 bases between the two ends. Germline CDR1 SGHRS, CDR2 YFSETQ. CDR3 residues: CASTLIVGTEAFF. The CDR3 DNA reads TGCGCCAGCACCCTTATTGTCGGCACTGAAGCTTTCTTT. The variable domain in full, completed from reference TRBV5-1 and TRBJ1-1, reads KAGVTQTPRYLIKTRGQQVTLSCSPISGHRSVSWYQQTPGQGLQFLFEYFSETQRNKGNFPGRFSGRQFSNSRSEMNVSTLELGDSALYLCASTLIVGTEAFFGQGTRLTVV.

This sequence joins TRBV7-2 and TRBJ1-2; TRBD1 is a possible D gene (6 bases). The CDR3 spans 15 residues. The germline V gene has CDR1 SGHTA and CDR2 FQGNSA. The ends were cut back, 2 bases at V and 7 bases at J, with 17 bases in the middle. This chain's CDR3 is CASSLSPGASFGYTF. CDR3 DNA: TGTGCCAGCAGCTTATCACCAGGGGCCAGCTTTGGCTACACCTTC.

The V gene is TRBV6-5, the J gene TRBJ1-2, with 8 nucleotides matching TRBD1. The CDR3 has 14 amino acids. The ends lost 6 bases at V and 2 bases at J; junction bases unmatched: 5. Germline assignment: CDR1 MNHEY and CDR2 SVGAGI. The DNA of the CDR3 is TGTGCCAGCAGCGTCGGACAGGGAAACTATGGCTACACCTTC. It codes for CASSVGQGNYGYTF.

The chain employs TRBV5-5 and TRBJ2-5, with 11 bases lining up with TRBD2. Germline V CDR1 and CDR2: SGHKS, YYEKEE (reference sequence). V shed 6 bases, J shed 1 base, and the junction held 5 bases outside the gene matches. This CDR3 contains 15 residues. CDR3: CASTTSGGFQETQYF. The DNA for the CDR3 is TGTGCCAGCACCACTAGCGGGGGTTTCCAAGAGACCCAGTACTTC.

V gene TRBV5-1 combines with J gene TRBJ1-2; 8 bases line up with TRBD1. This CDR3 is built from 18 residues. V was pared by 0 bases and J by 3 bases, with 13 bases of the junction left unmatched. Germline lookup yields CDR1 SGHRS and CDR2 YFSETQ. CDR3 in amino acids: CASSLGTGIRAPDYGYTF. The CDR3, as DNA: TGCGCCAGCAGCTTGGGGACAGGGATTAGGGCCCCGGACTATGGCTACACCTTC. Drawing the rest from reference TRBV5-1 and TRBJ1-2, the complete variable domain is KAGVTQTPRYLIKTRGQQVTLSCSPISGHRSVSWYQQTPGQGLQFLFEYFSETQRNKGNFPGRFSGRQFSNSRSEMNVSTLELGDSALYLCASSLGTGIRAPDYGYTFGSGTRLTVV.

V usage is TRBV5-4 and J usage is TRBJ2-1; D perhaps matches TRBD2 (6 bases). Germline lookup yields CDR1 SGHNT and CDR2 YYREEE (reference sequence). This CDR3 is built from 16 residues. The ends were cut back, 2 bases at V and 1 base at J, with 13 bases in the middle. For the CDR3, the DNA is TGTGCCAGCAGCTTATACCTCCGGGGGTCCTACAATGAGCAGTTCTTC. This gives the protein CASSLYLRGSYNEQFF. The whole variable domain, remainder taken from reference TRBV5-4 and TRBJ2-1, is ETGVTQSPTHLIKTRGQQVTLRCSSQSGHNTVSWYQQALGQGPQFIFQYYREEENGRGNFPPRFSGLQFPNYSSELNVNALELDDSALYLCASSLYLRGSYNEQFFGPGTRLTVL.

The chain employs TRBV7-3 and TRBJ1-6; the match to TRBD1 covers 9 bases. V lost 5 bases, J lost 10 bases, and 9 bases stayed unmatched. Looked up from germline, CDR1 is SGHTA and CDR2 is FQGTGA. The CDR3 contains 15 residues. CDR3 in DNA: TGTGCCAGCAGCGCAGGGACAGGGCGGGGGTCACCCCTCCACTTT. Amino acids: CASSAGTGRGSPLHF.

V gene TRBV9 combines with J gene TRBJ2-3; 11 bases are shared with TRBD2. V lost 3 bases, J lost 0 bases, and 6 bases stayed unmatched. CDR1 is SGDLS and CDR2 is YYNGEE in the germline V gene. This CDR3 is 17 amino acids long. CDR3 bases: TGTGCCAGCAGCGCAGGGACTAGCGGCCCTAGCACAGATACGCAGTATTTT. Protein product: CASSAGTSGPSTDTQYF.

The chain combines TRBV6-5 with TRBJ1-4; 12 bases agree with TRBD1. V was pared by 6 bases and J by 7 bases, with 6 bases of the junction left unmatched. Germline values: CDR1 MNHEY, CDR2 SVGAGI. This CDR3 region has 15 residues. The CDR3 protein is CASSVGTGGTEKLFF. Written as DNA, the CDR3 is TGTGCCAGCAGCGTCGGGACAGGGGGCACTGAAAAACTGTTTTTT.

This sequence joins TRBV7-9 and TRBJ2-7; D possibly corresponds to TRBD1 (6 bases). The CDR3 contains 14 residues. The V gene lost 7 bases and the J gene lost 2 bases, with 15 bases spanning the gap. CDR1 SEHNR and CDR2 FQNEAQ come from the germline V gene (reference sequence). CDR3 nucleotide sequence: TGTGCCAGCACGCCGACCGGGACACCCTACGAGCAGTACTTC. Its translation is CASTPTGTPYEQYF.

This chain links TRBV11-2 with TRBJ2-7; the match to TRBD1 covers 8 bases. After removal of 4 bases from V and 2 bases from J, the junction contained 7 bases not matched to a gene. In germline, CDR1 is SGHAT, CDR2 FQNNGV. This CDR3 is built from 15 residues. The CDR3 DNA follows: TGTGCCAGCAGCTCCACGGGACAGGTGACCTACGAGCAGTACTTC. It encodes CASSSTGQVTYEQYF.

The rearrangement links TRBV30 to TRBJ1-5; D perhaps matches TRBD1 (5 bases). Germline CDR1 reads GTSNPN; CDR2 reads SVGIG (reference sequence). This CDR3 region has 14 residues. V was clipped by 2 bases and J by 3 bases, with 11 bases between them. The DNA of the CDR3 is TGTGCCTGGAGTAGCGGGGGGTACAATCAGCCCCAGCATTTT. Encoded protein: CAWSSGGYNQPQHF.

The genes are TRBV11-2 and TRBJ2-5, with TRBD1 matching 8 bases. The germline CDR1 and CDR2 sequences are SGHAT and FQNNGV. The CDR3 consists of 15 residues. With 2 bases clipped from V and 4 bases from J, the junction kept 6 bases outside the gene matches. The CDR3 nucleotides are TGTGCCAGCAGCTTACTGGACAGGGAAAGAGAGACCCAGTACTTC. It specifies CASSLLDRERETQYF.

V gene TRBV5-1 combines with J gene TRBJ2-1; a weak D match, TRBD2 (7 bases). Germline CDR1 reads SGHRS; CDR2 reads YFSETQ. This CDR3 region has 16 residues. Trimming pared 3 bases from V and 7 bases from J, leaving 20 bases between. The CDR3: CASSWLVGGAMNEQFF. The CDR3 bases are TGCGCCAGCAGCTGGCTTGTTGGGGGGGCGATGAATGAGCAGTTCTTC.

The gene calls are TRBV2 and TRBJ2-2; D is unclear. From germline, CDR1 is SNHLY and CDR2 FYNNEI. The CDR3 consists of 15 residues. V lost 4 bases to trimming and J lost 7 bases, with 16 bases between them. The CDR3 region is CASSVDPIGHGELFF. The CDR3 DNA is TGTGCCAGCAGTGTAGACCCGATTGGGCACGGGGAGCTGTTTTTT.

The rearrangement joins TRBV4-1 to TRBJ1-5; 7 bases fit TRBD1. Trimming cost V 5 bases and J 0 bases; bases outside gene matches: 7. The CDR3 is made up of 16 amino acids. CDR1 is MGHRA and CDR2 is YSYEKL in the germline V gene. The CDR3 DNA sequence: TGCGCCAGCAGCAACACAGGGGTCGATAGCAATCAGCCCCAGCATTTT. Translating gives CASSNTGVDSNQPQHF.

This clone was observed once. The gene calls are TRBV19 and TRBJ1-5; 7 bases map to TRBD1. V was pared by 3 bases and J by 2 bases, with 4 bases of the junction left unmatched. From germline, CDR1 is LNHDA and CDR2 SQIVND (reference sequence). This CDR3 contains 15 residues. CDR3 DNA sequence: TGTGCCAGTAGTATCGTAGGGGGCGGCAATCAGCCCCAGCATTTT. This gives the protein CASSIVGGGNQPQHF.

The chain uses TRBV28 and TRBJ2-5, with TRBD2 identical over 7 bases. This CDR3 has 15 residues. The V and J ends lost 5 bases and 5 bases, in that order; junction bases with no gene match: 11. Germline V CDR1 and CDR2: MDHEN, SYDVKM. CDR3 DNA: TGTGCCAGCAGTGGGGGGGGAACTATCCGGGAGACCCAGTACTTC. This sequence encodes CASSGGGTIRETQYF. Full variable domain (outside the CDR3, taken from reference TRBV28 and TRBJ2-5): DVKVTQSSRYLVKRTGEKVFLECVQDMDHENMFWYRQDPGLGLRLIYFSYDVKMKEKGDIPEGYSVSREKKERFSLILESASTNQTSMYLCASSGGGTIRETQYFGPGTRLLVL.

The V and J genes are TRBV5-1 and TRBJ2-1, with 7 bases that match TRBD1. Germline values: CDR1 SGHRS, CDR2 YFSETQ. The CDR3 is 15 residues long. The J segment lost 0 bases and the V segment lost 5 bases, leaving 5 bases of the junction unmatched. CDR3 region: CASSSTGSSYNEQFF. CDR3 sequence (DNA): TGCGCCAGCAGTTCGACAGGGAGCTCCTACAATGAGCAGTTCTTC.

The chain links TRBV7-9 to TRBJ1-2; D unclear. CDR1 is SEHNR, CDR2 FQNEAQ, per germline (reference sequence). CDR3 length: 13 amino acids. V was pared by 5 bases and J by 7 bases, with 14 bases between. The DNA for the CDR3 is TGTGCCAGCAGCCCCTCAAATGGGCCTGGCTACACCTTC. It encodes CASSPSNGPGYTF. Variable domain in full (rest from reference TRBV7-9 and TRBJ1-2): DTGVSQNPRHKITKRGQNVTFRCDPISEHNRLYWYRQTLGQGPEFLTYFQNEAQLEKSRLLSDRFSAERPKGSFSTLEIQRTEQGDSAMYLCASSPSNGPGYTFGSGTRLTVV.

Only a few counts were recorded for this clone. The gene calls are TRBV28 and TRBJ1-6, with D hard to call. This CDR3 comprises 15 residues. The germline V gene encodes CDR1 MDHEN and CDR2 SYDVKM. V was pared by 7 bases and J by 2 bases, with 12 bases between. This chain's CDR3 is CASTVGSAYNSPLHF. CDR3 DNA: TGTGCCAGCACAGTTGGTTCCGCCTATAATTCACCCCTCCACTTT.